The sequence of this TCR beta chain was determined in a study of monozygotic twins with inflammatory bowel disease. Study findings and constraints: Healthy twins shared more clonotypes with others than IBD patients, most markedly active ones. Separate T cell subtypes could not be resolved from one another.

This CDR3 spans 13 amino acids. TCRdb reprocessed the 5' RACE reads and keeps a single row for each CDR3 protein, giving no DNA. The sample yields fewer than 200,000 distinct CDR3 sequences, of which the top ten take up 2.8%. On this clonotype itself: Its antigen is unidentified.

V usage is TRBV12-3 or TRBV12-4 and J usage is TRBJ2-1; TCRdb names TRBD2, which stays unverified in the absence of DNA. Sequencing used blood. The TCR originated in a human donor with ulcerative colitis or Crohn's disease, or a healthy co-twin of an affected twin (not recorded which). CDR3 region: CASLSGSRDEQFF.